These 9 T cell receptor beta chains share one sample of origin, sequenced in a study of cytomegalovirus exposure and HLA in healthy donors. 13 Jbeta primers and 60 Vbeta primers were used for the PCR. Measured with immunoSEQ multiplex PCR; TCRdb has only the in-frame clones, and not every one. The sample shows 200,000 to 250,000 clones, over 65% of them seen only once. The sample was PBMCs. These TCRs come from a human donor in good health.

The chain uses TRBV19 and TRBJ2-1; possibly TRBD2 for D (6 bases). V was trimmed by 7 bases and J by 3 bases, leaving 16 bases between them. CDR1 is LNHDA and CDR2 is SQIVND in the germline V gene (reference sequence). The CDR3 is 15 residues long. The CDR3 reads CASMGRDWYYNEQFF. The CDR3 nucleotides are TGTGCCAGTATGGGCCGGGACTGGTACTACAATGAGCAGTTCTTC. The full variable domain, in which reference TRBV19 and TRBJ2-1 provide the parts outside the CDR3, is DGGITQSPKYLFRKEGQNVTLSCEQNLNHDAMYWYRQDPGQGLRLIYYSQIVNDFQKGDIAEGYSVSREKKESFPLTVTSAQKNPTAFYLCASMGRDWYYNEQFFGPGTRLTVL.

The V call is TRBV7-9, the J call TRBJ2-1; 7 bases are shared with TRBD2. The CDR3 sequence is 14 residues long. The V gene's germline CDR1 is SEHNR and CDR2 FQNEAQ (reference sequence). The trim removed 1 base at V and 12 bases at J, leaving 9 bases unmatched. In DNA, the CDR3 is TGTGCCAGCAGCTTAGAGTCTAGCGGCCCACCGCAGTTCTTC. Translating it yields CASSLESSGPPQFF.

The J gene is TRBJ2-1, the V gene TRBV6-5; 7 positions match TRBD2. This CDR3 has 15 amino acids. The ends lost 6 bases at V and 6 bases at J; junction bases unmatched: 11. Germline assignment: CDR1 MNHEY and CDR2 SVGAGI. CDR3 nucleotides: TGTGCCAGCAGACACGGGTCCCCGGGAGGCAATGAGCAGTTCTTC. It translates to CASRHGSPGGNEQFF.

This chain links TRBV7-6 with TRBJ2-5; TRBD2 aligns across 14 bases. The CDR3 is 17 residues long. CDR1 and CDR2 (germline): SGHVS, FNYEAQ. J was trimmed by 5 bases and V by 5 bases; bases with no gene match: 10. The CDR3 region has the DNA TGTGCCAGCAGCCCAAACCGACTAGCGGGAGGGCCGGAGACCCAGTACTTC. Translation gives CASSPNRLAGGPETQYF.

The gene calls are TRBV5-1 and TRBJ2-3, with a tentative D call TRBD1 (5 bases). This CDR3 has 14 residues. The germline V gene encodes CDR1 SGHRS and CDR2 YFSETQ. V lost 4 bases to trimming and J lost 5 bases, with 14 bases between them. The CDR3 DNA is TGCGCCAGCAGCACCAGGACAATCGGAGATACGCAGTATTTT. Translation: CASSTRTIGDTQYF.

V gene TRBV19 combines with J gene TRBJ2-7; D possibly corresponds to TRBD2 (5 bases). V gave up 4 bases and J gave up 4 bases, with 17 bases separating them. Germline CDR1 is LNHDA and CDR2 is SQIVND (reference sequence). The CDR3 loop spans 15 amino acids. The CDR3 DNA reads as TGTGCCAGTAGTAACCCGAGTACGAGGGAATACGAGCAGTACTTC. Amino acid sequence: CASSNPSTREYEQYF.

The chain links TRBV5-6 to TRBJ2-3; TRBD2 matches 8 bases. Germline V gives CDR1 SGHDT, CDR2 YYEEEE. This CDR3 is 15 amino acids long. After removal of 4 bases from V and 1 base from J, the junction contained 5 bases not matched to a gene. CDR3 amino acids: CASSTGTSGTDTQYF. The CDR3 region has the DNA TGTGCCAGCAGCACCGGGACTAGTGGCACAGATACGCAGTATTTT.

A single count supports this clone. V and J are TRBV2 and TRBJ2-7, with 11 positions matching TRBD2. This CDR3 has 15 residues. Losses at the gene ends were 3 bases for V and 5 bases for J; bases not matched to a gene: 6. Germline V gene data show CDR1 as SNHLY and CDR2 as FYNNEI. The DNA for the CDR3 is TGTGCCAGCAGTGAGCGGACTAGCGGGTACGACGAGCAGTACTTC. Its translation is CASSERTSGYDEQYF.

The rearrangement uses TRBV19 and TRBJ1-4, with 7 bases lining up with TRBD1. Germline V lookup: CDR1 LNHDA, CDR2 SQIVND (reference sequence). Germline trimming cut 2 bases from V and 3 bases from J; bases unmatched to any gene: 3. The CDR3 has 15 amino acids. CDR3 amino acids: CASSIRDSSNEKLFF. The CDR3 DNA reads as TGTGCCAGTAGTATAAGGGACAGCTCTAATGAAAAACTGTTTTTT. Supplemented by reference TRBV19 and TRBJ1-4, the full variable domain reads DGGITQSPKYLFRKEGQNVTLSCEQNLNHDAMYWYRQDPGQGLRLIYYSQIVNDFQKGDIAEGYSVSREKKESFPLTVTSAQKNPTAFYLCASSIRDSSNEKLFFGSGTQLSVL.